This entry is about one T cell receptor beta chain. Under the authors' procedure: Amplification with reference gene primers provided the estimates of nucleated cell counts. The repertoire was sequenced with immunoSEQ multiplex PCR; TCRdb's copy has only in-frame clones and lacks some. Clone size and the V and J calls come from that table; the DNA yielded D and trimming. The table includes 15,000 to 20,000 clones, around 91% detected once. Germline V gene sequence: CDR1 LNHDA, CDR2 SQIVND (reference sequence). The CDR3 is 15 residues long. The ends lost 6 bases at V and 2 bases at J; junction bases unmatched: 4. This record belongs to a study of blood T cell repertoires in COVID-19.

Source material: peripheral blood. The chain carries TRBV19 and TRBJ2-1; 10 bases are a match to TRBD1. This receptor was taken from a man between 60 and 75 years old with active COVID-19. Here the CDR3 DNA reads TGTGCCAGTAGAACGGACAGGGGGGCCTACAATGAGCAGTTCTTC. Translating gives CASRTDRGAYNEQFF.